A selection of T cell receptor beta chains follows, all from one sample in a study of T cells in Graves' hyperthyroidism and ophthalmopathy. TCRdb called the multiplex PCR reads again in MiXCR, with one record for every CDR3 protein. The sample has approximately 560,000 distinct CDR3 sequences; more than 15% are singletons. Sequencing was done on a sample of blood. The origin of the receptors is a woman aged 30 to 39 with Graves' hyperthyroidism. The CDR3 runs from the conserved cysteine through the conserved F or W. The order of the fields is clone size, J gene, V gene, D gene, CDR3 protein, CDR3 DNA. The D gene is left open where the match is weak. A clone size is listed for some rows: how often the clone was seen (once, few, many), or a class if it is expanded.

NA TRBJ1-5 TRBV7-2 NA CASSPGGGRGNQPQHF TGTGCCAGCAGCCCCGGGGGGGGGCGAGGCAATCAGCCCCAGCATTTT
many TRBJ2-5 TRBV7-2 NA CASSLFSETQYF TGTGCCAGCAGCTTATTCTCAGAGACCCAGTACTTC
NA TRBJ2-3 TRBV5-1 NA CASSLDTRTDTQYF TGCGCCAGCAGCTTGGATACGCGCACAGATACGCAGTATTTT
NA TRBJ1-1 TRBV6-1 NA CARGHQNTEAFF TGTGCCAGGGGTCATCAGAACACTGAAGCTTTCTTT
NA TRBJ2-5 TRBV6-1 NA CASRGRIGGQETQYF TGTGCCAGCAGGGGGCGGATTGGGGGTCAAGAGACCCAGTACTTC
many TRBJ2-7 TRBV7-3 NA CARGRQLYEQYF TGTGCCCGGGGCCGACAACTCTACGAGCAGTACTTC
NA TRBJ2-1 TRBV6-2/TRBV6-3 TRBD1 CASSLTGVSYNEQFF TGTGCCAGCAGTCTGACAGGGGTAAGCTACAATGAGCAGTTCTTC
NA TRBJ1-4 TRBV25-1 NA CASSRGGSEKLFF TGTGCCAGCAGCAGGGGCGGTAGTGAAAAACTGTTTTTT
many TRBJ2-1 TRBV30 TRBD1 CAWSPDRGSGEQFF TGTGCCTGGAGTCCCGACAGGGGCTCGGGTGAGCAGTTCTTC
NA TRBJ1-5 TRBV6-5 TRBD1 CASSYSPGQGKQPQHF TGTGCCAGCAGTTACTCCCCGGGACAGGGAAAACAGCCCCAGCATTTT
many TRBJ2-1 TRBV18 NA CASSPRTAEQFF TGTGCCAGCTCACCCCGGACCGCTGAGCAGTTCTTC
many TRBJ2-3 TRBV30 NA CAWSPSGSADTQYF TGTGCCTGGAGCCCATCCGGGAGTGCAGATACGCAGTATTTT
many TRBJ2-3 TRBV9 NA CASSVGGVPDTQYF TGTGCCAGCAGCGTAGGGGGCGTGCCAGATACGCAGTATTTT
NA TRBJ2-4 TRBV18 NA CASSPRLDRQLAKNIQYF TGTGCCAGCTCACCAAGGCTCGACAGACAACTAGCCAAAAACATTCAGTACTTC
many TRBJ2-3 TRBV28 TRBD2 CASSHTSGRGIDTQYF TGTGCCAGCAGCCATACTAGCGGGAGAGGTATAGATACGCAGTATTTT
few TRBJ2-2 TRBV5-6 NA CASSLGSFGDTGELFF TGTGCCAGCAGCTTGGGGAGCTTTGGGGACACCGGGGAGCTGTTTTTT
many TRBJ2-5 TRBV7-2 NA CASSSQGEETQYF TGTGCCAGCAGCTCGCAGGGAGAAGAGACCCAGTACTTC
many TRBJ2-1 TRBV5-1 NA CASRNRDGSYNEQFF TGCGCCAGCAGAAACCGGGACGGATCCTACAATGAGCAGTTCTTC
many TRBJ2-3 TRBV7-2 NA CASRQAQGTQYF TGTGCCAGCAGACAGGCGCAGGGTACGCAGTATTTT
few TRBJ1-5 TRBV27 TRBD1 CASSQDRVGPQHF TGTGCCAGCAGCCAGGACAGGGTGGGTCCCCAGCATTTT
many TRBJ2-7 TRBV5-1 TRBD1 CASSPDGKGGVYEQYF TGCGCCAGCAGCCCAGACGGGAAAGGGGGCGTGTACGAGCAGTACTTC
NA TRBJ2-1 TRBV7-2 NA CASSSGQKRDEQFF TGTGCCAGCAGCTCGGGCCAAAAAAGGGATGAGCAGTTCTTC